This T cell receptor beta chain was recovered during a study of blood T cell repertoires in COVID-19. On the study more broadly: Samples of COVID-19 (acute and convalescent) were obtained from the United States, Italy and Spain.

Seattle patients were enrolled during active infection and followed longitudinally. The CDR3 has 14 residues. Between the trimmed V and J ends, which lost 2 bases and 4 bases, there was a span of 11 bases. Looked up from germline, CDR1 is LGHNA and CDR2 is YSLEER. Under the authors' procedure: Amplification of reference gene primers provided the estimated nucleated cell counts. Generated by immunoSEQ multiplex PCR, the TCRdb table keeps only in-frame clones and is missing some. That table is the source of V, J and clone size, and D and trimming were worked out from the DNA. The data contain about 210,000 clones, 75% to 85% of them singletons.

This sequence was found in a woman aged 70-85 years with COVID-19, enrolled during active disease. The chain is built from TRBV4-3 and TRBJ1-1, with a tentative D call TRBD1 (5 bases). Sequenced material: peripheral blood. The CDR3 DNA reads TGCGCCAGCAGCCAATCGGGGAGGGGCACTGAAGCTTTCTTT. Translation gives CASSQSGRGTEAFF.